This T cell receptor beta chain was observed in a study of beta chain features in type 1 diabetes. Whole-study findings and limits: TCRB repertoires of naive, central memory and Treg cells appeared more similar among patients than among healthy donors.

This clone showed up many times. The antigen is not known. Sequenced material consisted of expressed TCRB transcripts (all of the isolated RNA was reverse transcribed). Profiling relied on immunoSEQ multiplex PCR, and the TCRdb table lists in-frame clones only, not all of them. The data hold 140,000 or so clones, with roughly 10% observed a single time. The CDR3 contains 10 residues. V lost 8 bases to trimming and J lost 7 bases, with 7 bases between them. CDR1 SEHNR and CDR2 FQNEAQ come from the germline V gene (reference sequence). Sorting gave populations that all exceeded 98% purity. The chain uses TRBV7-9 and TRBJ2-3; perhaps TRBD2 as D (5 bases). The specimen was naive CD4+ T cells from blood. The sequence came from a man aged 18 to 30 in good health. The CDR3 bases are TGTGCCAGCCGGGGAAATACGCAGTATTTT. Its protein is CASRGNTQYF.